The 5 T cell receptor beta chains listed next were all sequenced from one sample in a study of T cell responses to AZD1222 COVID-19 vaccine. Libraries were prepared by immunoSEQ multiplex PCR; TCRdb keeps only in-frame clonotypes and omits some of them. The sample holds around 140,000 clones, roughly 90% seen once. This sample comprised peripheral blood, obtained on day 0 of AZD1222 vaccination. The source of these receptors is an adult in good health.

The J gene is TRBJ1-2, the V gene TRBV4-3, with 7 bases that match TRBD1. The germline CDR1 and CDR2 sequences are LGHNA and YSLEER. J lost 6 bases, V lost 2 bases, and 15 bases had no gene match. The CDR3 is 17 residues long. The CDR3 protein is CASSQRGTASQGHGYTF. CDR3 in DNA: TGCGCCAGCAGCCAACGAGGGACAGCAAGCCAGGGGCATGGCTACACCTTC.

This chain connects TRBV2 to TRBJ2-1, with D unresolved. V lost 7 bases and J lost 8, with 18 bases in between. The germline gives CDR1 SNHLY, CDR2 FYNNEI. CDR3 length: 14 amino acids. The CDR3 DNA is TGTGCCAGCATCGATTTATCAGCAAACGATGAGCAGTTCTTC. Its protein product is CASIDLSANDEQFF. Filled out from reference TRBV2 and TRBJ2-1, the complete variable domain reads EPEVTQTPSHQVTQMGQEVILRCVPISNHLYFYWYRQILGQKVEFLVSFYNNEISEKSEIFDDQFSVERPDGSNFTLKIRSTKLEDSAMYFCASIDLSANDEQFFGPGTRLTVL.

V usage is TRBV6-2 or TRBV6-3 and J usage is TRBJ2-5; 13 bases are shared with TRBD2. From germline, CDR1 is MNHEY and CDR2 SVGEGT. This CDR3 spans 15 amino acids. The junction had 2 bases not matched to a gene; V was cut back by 5 bases and J by 2 bases. The CDR3 protein is CASSQGLAGQETQYF. The CDR3 DNA reads as TGTGCCAGCAGTCAGGGACTAGCGGGACAAGAGACCCAGTACTTC.

The chain combines TRBV2 with TRBJ1-1; D uncertain. In germline, CDR1 is SNHLY, CDR2 FYNNEI. Trimming took 8 bases from V and 7 from J, leaving 14 bases between them. The CDR3 consists of 12 residues. The CDR3 protein is CASRTDVGEAFF. CDR3 coding DNA: TGTGCCAGCCGGACGGATGTTGGTGAAGCTTTCTTT.

The chain has TRBV3-1 (or the pseudogene TRBV3-2) and TRBJ1-2; 7 nucleotides line up with TRBD1. V shed 4 bases and J 4 bases; nucleotides not matched to a gene: 12. Germline V gene data show CDR1 as LGHDT and CDR2 as YNNKEL (reference sequence). The CDR3 consists of 16 residues. CDR3 nucleotides: TGTGCCAGCAGCCCTCCGGGGACAGAAAGTCTCTATGGCTACACCTTC. Translated: CASSPPGTESLYGYTF.